This T cell receptor (beta chain) was recovered during a study of cytomegalovirus exposure and HLA in healthy donors. At sampling all donors were nominally healthy, likely with unrecorded immune exposures. PCR was performed using 60 Vbeta and 13 Jbeta primers. Sequenced by immunoSEQ multiplex PCR; TCRdb stores in-frame clones only, minus some. The sample yields around 76,000 clones, about 67% seen once. Looked up from germline, CDR1 is MNHNS and CDR2 is SASEGT. CDR3 length equals 16 residues. The V segment lost 4 bases and the J segment 5 bases; nucleotides outside the gene matches: 12. This clone was counted a single time.

This sequence joins TRBV6-1 and TRBJ2-7; the match to TRBD2 covers 9 bases. The sample comprised PBMCs. This sequence was found in a middle-aged man in good health and CMV-seropositive. The DNA for the CDR3 is TGTGCCAGCAGTGCCCTTAGCGGGGGTTCCCCCAACGAGCAGTACTTC. Translation gives CASSALSGGSPNEQYF.